The source of this T cell receptor beta chain is a study of lymphopenia after photon versus proton radiotherapy. Produced via immunoSEQ multiplex PCR; TCRdb's table is partial and in-frame only. The data contain 35,000 to 45,000 clones, about 85% of them singletons. Per germline, CDR1 SGHTA and CDR2 FQGNSA. Trimming removed 4 bases from V and 4 bases from J, with 10 bases in between. CDR3 length: 13 amino acids. The chain combines TRBV7-2 with TRBJ1-1, with a weak D call TRBD1 (6 bases). Sequenced material: peripheral blood, taken from a patient treated with proton-based radiotherapy. This clonotype was obtained from an older woman with pancreatic cancer. CDR3 sequence (DNA): TGTGCCAGCAGCTACAGGGTGGGCACTGAAGCTTTCTTT. Translating it yields CASSYRVGTEAFF. The full variable domain, with the rest looked up from reference TRBV7-2 and TRBJ1-1, is GAGVSQSPSNKVTEKGKDVELRCDPISGHTALYWYRQSLGQGLEFLIYFQGNSAPDKSGLPSDRFSAERTGGSVSTLTIQRTQQEDSAVYLCASSYRVGTEAFFGQGTRLTVV.